Below, 16 T cell receptor beta chains from the same sample are listed, as sequenced in a study of CD8 T cells in Susac syndrome. Reverse transcription of roughly 0.45 to 1 ug RNA was performed with random hexamers. Via MiXCR, TCRdb re-called the immunoSEQ multiplex PCR reads, giving one row per CDR3 protein. The sample includes about 71,000 distinct CDR3 sequences, around 96% of them seen just once. The sample taken for sequencing was CD4+ T cells from PBMCs. All receptors derive from a human donor with multiple sclerosis.

The chain has TRBV30 and TRBJ1-2; D is uncertain. Trimming cost V 0 bases and J 13 bases, with 18 bases left between them. The CDR3 consists of 13 residues. Germline lookup yields CDR1 GTSNPN and CDR2 SVGIG (reference sequence). CDR3 loop: CAWSVVAESCCTF. CDR3 in DNA: TGTGCCTGGAGTGTAGTGGCGGAAAGTTGTTGCACCTTC.

The V call is TRBV11-2, the J call TRBJ2-2; no firm D call. The ends were cut back, 5 bases at V and 6 bases at J, with 16 bases in the middle. Germline-derived CDR1 and CDR2 are SGHAT and FQNNGV. CDR3 length: 15 residues. CDR3 DNA: TGTGCCAGCAGCCATCACCTAGAACTTGCCGGGGAGCTGTTTTTT. Its protein is CASSHHLELAGELFF.

This clonotype was seen once. The CDR3 DNA sequence: TGTGCCAGCAGTCCCCGGGACGGGTACAATGAGCAGTTCTTC. Its protein is CASSPRDGYNEQFF. The chain recombines TRBV3-1 with TRBJ2-1; either TRBD1 or TRBD2 may supply D (5 bases each). The length of the CDR3 is 14 residues. In germline, CDR1 is LGHDT, CDR2 YNNKEL (reference sequence). V lost 6 bases, J lost 4 bases, and 13 bases lay in between.

The V call is TRBV5-1, the J call TRBJ2-3, with 10 bases aligning to TRBD1. The CDR3 has 15 amino acids. Germline trimming cut 2 bases from V and 3 bases from J; bases unmatched to any gene: 3. Per the germline V gene, CDR1 is SGHRS and CDR2 is YFSETQ. CDR3 DNA sequence: TGCGCCAGCAGCTTCGGGACAGGGGAGACAGATACGCAGTATTTT. This encodes CASSFGTGETDTQYF.

This rearrangement joins TRBV24-1 to TRBJ2-3, with 10 bases that match TRBD2. J was trimmed by 0 bases and V by 9 bases; bases with no gene match: 8. CDR3 length: 16 amino acids. Germline loops: CDR1 KGHDR, CDR2 SFDVKD. CDR3 protein: CATGDALAGSTDTQYF. The CDR3 DNA sequence: TGTGCCACCGGCGACGCACTAGCGGGGAGCACAGATACGCAGTATTTT.

The chain joins TRBV3-1 to TRBJ2-3, with D tentatively TRBD2 (6 bases). Trimming took 5 bases from V and 1 from J, leaving 19 bases between them. Germline V CDR1 and CDR2: LGHDT, YNNKEL (reference sequence). The CDR3 has 17 residues. The CDR3 bases are TGTGCCAGCAGCAATCGGCGGGACGAGAACCGCACAGATACGCAGTATTTT. Translated: CASSNRRDENRTDTQYF.

The chain has TRBV29-1 and TRBJ2-1; D not certain. This CDR3 has 10 amino acids. Germline V gene lookup returns CDR1 SQVTM and CDR2 ANQGSEA. The V end was cut by 4 bases, the J end by 5 bases, with 3 bases between. The CDR3 is CSVANNEQFF. The CDR3 coding sequence is TGCAGCGTTGCGAACAATGAGCAGTTCTTC.

The chain joins TRBV4-3 to TRBJ1-6, with a possible D match to TRBD1 (5 bases). Germline CDR1 is LGHNA and CDR2 is YSLEER. The germline V and J ends were trimmed by 3 bases and 3 bases, with 15 bases remaining between them. CDR3 size: 17 residues. CDR3 sequence (DNA): TGCGCCAGCAGCCAGTTAACAACAGGAGGCTATAATTCACCCCTCCACTTT. This sequence encodes CASSQLTTGGYNSPLHF.

The CDR3 loop is CASSSDREDEQFF. CDR3 nucleotide sequence: TGTGCCAGCAGTTCGGACAGGGAGGATGAGCAGTTCTTC. This chain uses TRBV2 with TRBJ2-1, with 8 positions matching TRBD1. CDR3 size: 13 residues. The junction had 5 bases not matched to a gene; V was cut back by 5 bases and J by 8 bases. The germline V gene encodes CDR1 SNHLY and CDR2 FYNNEI.

The rearrangement uses TRBV3-1 and TRBJ2-3; D might be TRBD1 or TRBD2, each matching 5 bases. The CDR3 sequence is 14 residues long. Trimming stripped 1 base from V and 5 bases from J, with 10 bases between. CDR1 LGHDT and CDR2 YNNKEL come from the germline V gene (reference sequence). The CDR3 sequence is CASSQVGVVDTQYF. CDR3 DNA sequence: TGTGCCAGCAGCCAAGTGGGGGTAGTAGATACGCAGTATTTT.

The chain has TRBV12-3 or TRBV12-4 and TRBJ2-1; D possibly uses TRBD1 or TRBD2 (5 bases each). This CDR3 has 14 residues. Between the trimmed V and J ends, which lost 7 bases and 5 bases, there was a span of 15 bases. The CDR3 DNA reads as TGTGCCAGCACCCTAGACGGGGCGAACAATGAGCAGTTCTTC. It yields the protein CASTLDGANNEQFF.

This sequence joins TRBV2 and TRBJ2-1; TRBD1 is a possible D gene (5 bases). This CDR3 has 15 amino acids. Germline CDR1 is SNHLY and CDR2 is FYNNEI. V was pared by 6 bases and J by 2 bases, with 14 bases between. The CDR3 sequence is CASRTQVAAYNEQFF. The CDR3 DNA is TGTGCCAGCAGAACACAGGTTGCAGCCTACAATGAGCAGTTCTTC.

The chain combines TRBV2 with TRBJ2-2; tentative D call: TRBD1 (5 bases). Germline CDR1 is SNHLY and CDR2 is FYNNEI. Trimming left V 6 bases short and J 1 base short, with 12 bases between. CDR3 length: 15 residues. CDR3 in DNA: TGTGCCAGCAGCCGCGGACACCTGAACACCGGGGAGCTGTTTTTT. Encoded protein: CASSRGHLNTGELFF.

This chain uses TRBV14 with TRBJ1-6; no firm D call. The germline CDR1 and CDR2 sequences are SGHDN and FVKESK. Trimming took 3 bases from V and 13 from J, leaving 16 bases between them. The CDR3 is 14 residues long. DNA of the CDR3: TGTGCCAGCAGCCAGCGGGTGACTCTAGGTCCCCTCCACTTT. Translating gives CASSQRVTLGPLHF.

The CDR3, as DNA: TGTGCCAGCAGGGAATACACTGAAGCTTTCTTT. Protein: CASREYTEAFF. The gene calls are TRBV2 and TRBJ1-1; D remains unclear. Germline V gives CDR1 SNHLY, CDR2 FYNNEI. Trimming removed 6 bases at V and 3 bases at J, with 5 bases between. This CDR3 is 11 amino acids long.

This chain uses TRBV3-1 with TRBJ1-5; 7 positions match TRBD1. Trimming took 1 base from V and 3 from J; bases not matched to a gene: 6. Germline lookup yields CDR1 LGHDT and CDR2 YNNKEL (reference sequence). The CDR3 extends over 16 amino acids. The CDR3 sequence is CASSQGPQGYNQPQHF. The DNA for the CDR3 is TGTGCCAGCAGCCAAGGGCCACAGGGGTACAATCAGCCCCAGCATTTT. The variable domain in full, with the rest retrieved from reference TRBV3-1 and TRBJ1-5, is DTAVSQTPKYLVTQMGNDKSIKCEQNLGHDTMYWYKQDSKKFLKIMFSYNNKELIINETVPNRFSPKSPDKAHLNLHINSLELGDSAVYFCASSQGPQGYNQPQHFGDGTRLSIL.